Included here is one T cell receptor beta chain sequence, with context. The target antigen is unknown. This entry comes from a study of vaccination effects on CD4 cells after COVID-19. ViraFEST expansion of antigen-specific CD4+ T cells with viral peptide pools preceded sequencing. Cultured cells yielded isolated CD4+ T cells after approximately nine days. Each person got two doses of an mRNA SARS-CoV-2 vaccine, BNT162b2 or mRNA-1273. Between the trimmed V and J ends, which lost 1 base and 5 bases, there was a span of 10 bases. The CDR3 covers 14 residues. CDR1 and CDR2 (germline): SGHNT, YENEEA. Assay: immunoSEQ multiplex PCR; the TCRdb copy retains only in-frame clones and omits some. The sample yields roughly 70,000 clones, 76% seen once.

The clonotype was recovered from a human donor who received a COVID-19 vaccine. The rearrangement joins TRBV11-3 to TRBJ2-3; D is ambiguous. The sample in question was CD4+ T cells from PBMCs cultured with HCoV-OC43 spike peptides, obtained after COVID-19 vaccination. Subset denoted: HCoV-OC43 spike overlapping peptide pool stimulation. CDR3 residues: CASSLGHDGDTQYF. The CDR3 region has the DNA TGTGCCAGCAGCTTAGGACACGACGGAGATACGCAGTATTTT.